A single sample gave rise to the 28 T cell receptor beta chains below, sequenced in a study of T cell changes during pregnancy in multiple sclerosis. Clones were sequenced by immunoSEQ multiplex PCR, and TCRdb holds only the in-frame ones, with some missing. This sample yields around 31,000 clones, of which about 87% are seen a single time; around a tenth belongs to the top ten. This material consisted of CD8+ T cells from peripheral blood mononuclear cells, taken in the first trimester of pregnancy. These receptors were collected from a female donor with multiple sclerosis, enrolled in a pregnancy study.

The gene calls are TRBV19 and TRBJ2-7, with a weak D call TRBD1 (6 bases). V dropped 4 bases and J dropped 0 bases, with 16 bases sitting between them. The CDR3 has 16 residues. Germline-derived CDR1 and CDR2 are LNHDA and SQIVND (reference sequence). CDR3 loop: CASSTQGGGPSYEQYF. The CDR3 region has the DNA TGTGCCAGTAGTACACAGGGTGGAGGTCCCTCCTACGAGCAGTACTTC.

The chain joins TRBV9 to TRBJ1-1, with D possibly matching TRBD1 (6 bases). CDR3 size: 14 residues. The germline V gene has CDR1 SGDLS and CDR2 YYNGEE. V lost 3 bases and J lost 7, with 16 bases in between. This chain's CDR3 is CASSGGTDSDEAFF. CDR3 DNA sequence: TGTGCCAGCAGCGGAGGGACGGACAGCGATGAAGCTTTCTTT.

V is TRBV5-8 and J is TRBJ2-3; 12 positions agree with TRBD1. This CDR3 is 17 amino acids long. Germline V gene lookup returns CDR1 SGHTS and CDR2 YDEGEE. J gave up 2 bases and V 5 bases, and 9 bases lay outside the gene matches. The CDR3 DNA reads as TGTGCCAGCAGTTACCGGGGACAGGGGGCCGACACAGATACGCAGTATTTT. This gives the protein CASSYRGQGADTDTQYF.

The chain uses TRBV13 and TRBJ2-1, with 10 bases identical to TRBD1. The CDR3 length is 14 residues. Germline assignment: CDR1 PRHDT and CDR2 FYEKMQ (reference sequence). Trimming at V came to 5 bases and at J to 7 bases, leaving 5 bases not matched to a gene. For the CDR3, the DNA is TGTGCCAGCAGCGTCGGACAGGGGGGAAATGAGCAGTTCTTC. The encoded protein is CASSVGQGGNEQFF.

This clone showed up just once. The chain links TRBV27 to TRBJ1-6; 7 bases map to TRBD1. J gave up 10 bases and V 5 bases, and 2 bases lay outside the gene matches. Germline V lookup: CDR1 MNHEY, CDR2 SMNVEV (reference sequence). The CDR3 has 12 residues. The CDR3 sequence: CASSNRGSPLHF. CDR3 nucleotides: TGTGCCAGCAGTAACAGGGGCTCACCCCTCCACTTT.

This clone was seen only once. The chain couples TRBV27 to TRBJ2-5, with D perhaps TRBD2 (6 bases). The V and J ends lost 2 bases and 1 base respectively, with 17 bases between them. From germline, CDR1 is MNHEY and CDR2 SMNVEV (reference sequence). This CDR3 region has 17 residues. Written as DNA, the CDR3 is TGTGCCAGCAGTTTAAATTTAGCGGAGAGGCTCCAAGAGACCCAGTACTTC. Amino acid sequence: CASSLNLAERLQETQYF.

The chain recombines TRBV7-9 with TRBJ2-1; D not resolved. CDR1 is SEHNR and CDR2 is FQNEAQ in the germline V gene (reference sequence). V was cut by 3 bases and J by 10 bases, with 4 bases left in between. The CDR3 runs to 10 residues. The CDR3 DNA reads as TGTGCCAGCAGCTTCCTAGAGCAGTTCTTC. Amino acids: CASSFLEQFF.

CDR3 amino acids: CASSEEMGQGNTIYF. The CDR3 region has the DNA TGTGCCAGCAGTGAAGAAATGGGACAGGGAAACACCATATATTTT. The chain carries TRBV6-1 and TRBJ1-3; 7 bases agree with TRBD1. The germline V gene encodes CDR1 MNHNS and CDR2 SASEGT. V lost 1 base and J lost 4; bases outside the gene matches: 4. The CDR3 has 15 residues.

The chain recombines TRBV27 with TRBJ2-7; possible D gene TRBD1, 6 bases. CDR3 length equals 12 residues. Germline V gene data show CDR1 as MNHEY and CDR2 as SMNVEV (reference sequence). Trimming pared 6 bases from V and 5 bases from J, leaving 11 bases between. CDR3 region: CASSPQGNEQYF. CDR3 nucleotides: TGTGCCAGCAGCCCACAGGGCAACGAGCAGTACTTC.

CDR3 nucleotide sequence: TGTGCCAGCAGCTTAACAGGGGGCGGCGACGAGCAGTACTTC. Encoded protein: CASSLTGGGDEQYF. The gene calls are TRBV7-3 and TRBJ2-7, with 7 bases fitting TRBD1. Germline V lookup: CDR1 SGHTA, CDR2 FQGTGA. J gave up 5 bases and V 0 bases, and 4 bases lay outside the gene matches. The CDR3 sequence is 14 residues long.

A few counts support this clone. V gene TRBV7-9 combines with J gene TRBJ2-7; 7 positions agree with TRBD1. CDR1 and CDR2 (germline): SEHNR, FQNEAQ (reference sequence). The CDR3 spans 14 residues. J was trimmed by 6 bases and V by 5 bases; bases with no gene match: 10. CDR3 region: CASSDTGVWGEQYF. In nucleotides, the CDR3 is TGTGCCAGCAGCGATACAGGGGTTTGGGGCGAGCAGTACTTC.

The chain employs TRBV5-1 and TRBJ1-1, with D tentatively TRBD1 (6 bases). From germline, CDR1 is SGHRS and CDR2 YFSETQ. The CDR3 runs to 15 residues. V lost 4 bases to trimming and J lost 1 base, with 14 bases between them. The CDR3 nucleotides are TGCGCCAGCAGCGCCGAACAGGGAAAGAACACTGAAGCTTTCTTT. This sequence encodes CASSAEQGKNTEAFF. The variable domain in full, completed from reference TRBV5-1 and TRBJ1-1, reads KAGVTQTPRYLIKTRGQQVTLSCSPISGHRSVSWYQQTPGQGLQFLFEYFSETQRNKGNFPGRFSGRQFSNSRSEMNVSTLELGDSALYLCASSAEQGKNTEAFFGQGTRLTVV.

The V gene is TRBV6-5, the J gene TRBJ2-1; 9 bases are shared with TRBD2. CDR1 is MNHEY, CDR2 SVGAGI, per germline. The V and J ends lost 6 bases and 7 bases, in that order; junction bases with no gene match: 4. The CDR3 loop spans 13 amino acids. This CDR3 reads CASSGLARNEQFF. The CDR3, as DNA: TGTGCCAGCAGCGGACTAGCGAGGAATGAGCAGTTCTTC.

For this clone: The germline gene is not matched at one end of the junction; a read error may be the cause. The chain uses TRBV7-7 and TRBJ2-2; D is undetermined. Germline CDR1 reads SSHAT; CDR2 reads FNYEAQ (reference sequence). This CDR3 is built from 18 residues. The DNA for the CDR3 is TGTGCTAGCAGCCCCGAGGTCGGTCGGCTCCCCGACACCGGGGAGCTGTTTTTT. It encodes CASSPEVGRLPDTGELFF. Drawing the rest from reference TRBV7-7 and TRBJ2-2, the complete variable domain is GAGVSQSPRYKVTKRGQDVTLRCDPISSHATLYWYQQALGQGPEFLTYFNYEAQPDKSGLPSDRFSAERPEGSISTLTIQRTEQRDSAMYRCASSPEVGRLPDTGELFFGEGSRLTVL.

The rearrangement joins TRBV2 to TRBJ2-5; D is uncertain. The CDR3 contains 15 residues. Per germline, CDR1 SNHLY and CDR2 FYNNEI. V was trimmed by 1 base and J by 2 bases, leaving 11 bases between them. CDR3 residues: CASSEVSETQETQYF. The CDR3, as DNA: TGTGCCAGCAGTGAAGTCAGTGAAACACAAGAGACCCAGTACTTC.

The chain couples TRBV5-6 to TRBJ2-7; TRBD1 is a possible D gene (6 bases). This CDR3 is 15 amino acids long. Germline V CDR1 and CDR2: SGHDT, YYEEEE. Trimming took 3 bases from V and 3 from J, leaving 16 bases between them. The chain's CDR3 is CASSYTGYLDYEQYF. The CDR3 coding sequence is TGTGCCAGCAGCTACACAGGGTATCTTGACTACGAGCAGTACTTC.

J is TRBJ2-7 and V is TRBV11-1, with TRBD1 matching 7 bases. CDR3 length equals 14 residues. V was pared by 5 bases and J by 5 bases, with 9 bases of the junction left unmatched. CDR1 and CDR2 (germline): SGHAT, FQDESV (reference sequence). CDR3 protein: CASSRGGAVDEQYF. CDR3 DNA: TGTGCCAGCAGCCGAGGGGGCGCGGTTGACGAGCAGTACTTC.

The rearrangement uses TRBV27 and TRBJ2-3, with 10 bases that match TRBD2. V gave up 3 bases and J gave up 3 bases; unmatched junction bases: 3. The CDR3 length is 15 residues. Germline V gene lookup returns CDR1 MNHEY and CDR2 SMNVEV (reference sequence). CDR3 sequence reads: CASSFLAGETDTQYF. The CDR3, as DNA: TGTGCCAGCAGTTTCCTAGCGGGAGAGACAGATACGCAGTATTTT.

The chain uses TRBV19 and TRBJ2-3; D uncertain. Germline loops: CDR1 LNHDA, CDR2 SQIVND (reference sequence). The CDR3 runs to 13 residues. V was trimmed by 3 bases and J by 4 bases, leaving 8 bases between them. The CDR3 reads CASSMSAADTQYF. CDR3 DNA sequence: TGTGCCAGTAGTATGAGTGCGGCAGATACGCAGTATTTT.

DNA for the CDR3: TGTGCCAGCAGCCACTCCGAGGCCGGGGAGCTGTTTTTT. Encoded protein: CASSHSEAGELFF. The chain joins TRBV5-5 to TRBJ2-2, with unresolved D. V was trimmed by 4 bases and J by 6 bases, leaving 10 bases between them. The CDR3 is 13 residues long. Germline V gene data show CDR1 as SGHKS and CDR2 as YYEKEE (reference sequence).

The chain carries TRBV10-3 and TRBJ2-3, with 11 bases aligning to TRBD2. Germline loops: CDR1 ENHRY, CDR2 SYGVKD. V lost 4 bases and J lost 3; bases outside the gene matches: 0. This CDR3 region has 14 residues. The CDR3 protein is CAISGLAGTDTQYF. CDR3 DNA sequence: TGTGCCATCAGTGGACTAGCGGGGACAGATACGCAGTATTTT.

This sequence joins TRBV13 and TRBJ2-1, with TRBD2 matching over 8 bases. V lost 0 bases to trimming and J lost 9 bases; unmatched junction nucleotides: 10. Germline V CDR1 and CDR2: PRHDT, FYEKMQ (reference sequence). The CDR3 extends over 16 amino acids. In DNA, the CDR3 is TGTGCCAGCAGCTTAGGACTAGCGGAAACCTTCAGTGAGCAGTTCTTC. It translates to CASSLGLAETFSEQFF.

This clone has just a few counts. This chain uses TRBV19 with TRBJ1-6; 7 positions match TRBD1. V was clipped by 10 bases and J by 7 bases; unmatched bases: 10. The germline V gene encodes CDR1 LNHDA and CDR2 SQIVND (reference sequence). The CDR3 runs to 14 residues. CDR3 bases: TGTGCCACCCACCTTGGGACAGTGAATTCACCCCTCCACTTT. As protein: CATHLGTVNSPLHF.

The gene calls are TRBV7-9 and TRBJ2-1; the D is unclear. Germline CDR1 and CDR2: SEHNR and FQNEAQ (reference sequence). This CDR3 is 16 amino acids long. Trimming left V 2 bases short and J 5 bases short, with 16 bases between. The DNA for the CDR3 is TGTGCCAGCAGCTTAATAAACGTGTTGAGCGACAATGAGCAGTTCTTC. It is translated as CASSLINVLSDNEQFF.

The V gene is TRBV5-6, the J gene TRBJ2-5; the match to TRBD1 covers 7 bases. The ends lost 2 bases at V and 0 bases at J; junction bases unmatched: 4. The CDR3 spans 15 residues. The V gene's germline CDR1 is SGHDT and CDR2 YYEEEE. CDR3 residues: CASSFGTDDQETQYF. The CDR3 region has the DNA TGTGCCAGCAGCTTCGGGACAGATGACCAAGAGACCCAGTACTTC.

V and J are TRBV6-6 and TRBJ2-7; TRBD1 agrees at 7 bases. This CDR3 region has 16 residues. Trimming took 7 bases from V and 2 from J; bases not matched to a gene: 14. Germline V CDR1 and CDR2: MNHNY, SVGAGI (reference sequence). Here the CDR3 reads CASTPYEGQGAYEQYF. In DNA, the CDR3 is TGTGCCAGCACCCCATACGAGGGGCAGGGGGCCTACGAGCAGTACTTC.

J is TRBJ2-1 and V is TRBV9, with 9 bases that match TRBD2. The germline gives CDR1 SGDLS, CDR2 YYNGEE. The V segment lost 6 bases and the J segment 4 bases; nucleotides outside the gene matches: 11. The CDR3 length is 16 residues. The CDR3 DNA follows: TGTGCCAGCAACGACCTAGCTAGCGGGGATTACAATGAGCAGTTCTTC. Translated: CASNDLASGDYNEQFF. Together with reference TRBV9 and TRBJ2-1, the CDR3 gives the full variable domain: DSGVTQTPKHLITATGQRVTLRCSPRSGDLSVYWYQQSLDQGLQFLIQYYNGEERAKGNILERFSAQQFPDLHSELNLSSLELGDSALYFCASNDLASGDYNEQFFGPGTRLTVL.

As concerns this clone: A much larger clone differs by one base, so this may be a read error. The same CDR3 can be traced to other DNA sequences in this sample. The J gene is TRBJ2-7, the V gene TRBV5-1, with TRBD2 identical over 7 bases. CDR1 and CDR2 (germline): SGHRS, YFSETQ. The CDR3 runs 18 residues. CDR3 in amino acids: CASSLVGGRAGDSYEQYF. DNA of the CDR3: TGCGCCAGCAGCTTGGTCGGGGGTCGGGCGGGAGACTCCTACGAACAGTACTTC.